The 25 T cell receptor beta chains reported below all come from one sample, sequenced in a study of blood T cell repertoires in COVID-19. Clones were read by immunoSEQ multiplex PCR, and TCRdb kept only the in-frame ones, dropping some. The sample shows 210,000 or so clones, 84% of them seen only once. The sequenced sample was peripheral blood. Receptors originate from a woman in her 70s with active or convalescent COVID-19.

This chain connects TRBV7-6 to TRBJ2-7; 16 nucleotides align to TRBD2. The CDR3 is made up of 18 amino acids. Germline V CDR1 and CDR2: SGHVS, FNYEAQ. V lost 4 bases to trimming and J lost 0 bases; unmatched junction nucleotides: 6. CDR3 in amino acids: CASSSGLAGGPSSYEQYF. The CDR3 DNA sequence: TGTGCCAGCAGCTCGGGACTAGCGGGAGGGCCCAGCTCCTACGAGCAGTACTTC.

This clone was counted only a few times. The chain has TRBV5-4 and TRBJ2-1; 13 bases match TRBD2. CDR1 SGHNT and CDR2 YYREEE come from the germline V gene (reference sequence). V was clipped by 5 bases and J by 9 bases; unmatched bases: 5. The CDR3 consists of 14 residues. The CDR3 DNA follows: TGTGCCAGCAGGAGACTAGCGGGAGGAAGTGAGCAGTTCTTC. This gives the protein CASRRLAGGSEQFF. The variable domain in full, with the rest retrieved from reference TRBV5-4 and TRBJ2-1, is ETGVTQSPTHLIKTRGQQVTLRCSSQSGHNTVSWYQQALGQGPQFIFQYYREEENGRGNFPPRFSGLQFPNYSSELNVNALELDDSALYLCASRRLAGGSEQFFGPGTRLTVL.

The chain carries TRBV5-1 and TRBJ1-5, with TRBD1 matching 7 bases. The CDR3 runs to 15 residues. The V gene's germline CDR1 is SGHRS and CDR2 YFSETQ. Trimming took 0 bases from V and 5 from J; bases not matched to a gene: 5. This CDR3 reads CASSLVPGGYQPQHF. The CDR3 coding sequence is TGCGCCAGCAGCTTGGTGCCAGGGGGATATCAGCCCCAGCATTTT. Full variable domain (remainder filled in from reference TRBV5-1 and TRBJ1-5): KAGVTQTPRYLIKTRGQQVTLSCSPISGHRSVSWYQQTPGQGLQFLFEYFSETQRNKGNFPGRFSGRQFSNSRSEMNVSTLELGDSALYLCASSLVPGGYQPQHFGDGTRLSIL.

This clone was seen only once. The rearrangement joins TRBV5-4 to TRBJ2-2, with TRBD2 matching 7 bases. J was trimmed by 5 bases and V by 4 bases; bases with no gene match: 8. This CDR3 region has 15 residues. Germline V gene sequence: CDR1 SGHNT, CDR2 YYREEE (reference sequence). The CDR3 sequence is CASSPGLVPTGELFF. DNA of the CDR3: TGTGCCAGCAGCCCCGGACTAGTTCCAACCGGGGAGCTGTTTTTT.

V and J are TRBV10-3 and TRBJ1-5; 10 bases match TRBD1. V dropped 3 bases and J dropped 9; count of bases not matched to a gene: 8. This CDR3 has 15 amino acids. Per germline, CDR1 ENHRY and CDR2 SYGVKD. The CDR3 bases are TGTGCCATCAGTGACCGGGGACAGGGGAGTAGGCCCCAGCATTTT. This encodes CAISDRGQGSRPQHF.

This chain connects TRBV6-1 to TRBJ1-5; TRBD1 might be the D (5 bases). Germline CDR1 MNHNS, CDR2 SASEGT. The CDR3 loop spans 17 amino acids. V dropped 0 bases and J dropped 5 bases, with 17 bases sitting between them. The DNA of the CDR3 is TGTGCCAGCAGTGAAGCCCGAAGGGGTATCAGTGATCAGCCCCAGCATTTT. Residues: CASSEARRGISDQPQHF.

The V and J genes are TRBV5-5 and TRBJ2-2; TRBD1 agrees at 7 bases. This CDR3 contains 15 residues. Germline lookup yields CDR1 SGHKS and CDR2 YYEKEE (reference sequence). With V trimmed by 4 bases and J by 0 bases, 3 bases remained unmatched. CDR3 in amino acids: CASSQTGANTGELFF. The CDR3 coding sequence is TGTGCCAGCAGCCAAACAGGGGCGAACACCGGGGAGCTGTTTTTT.

The chain is built from TRBV6-1 and TRBJ2-5, with D possibly matching TRBD1 (6 bases). The ends were cut back, 3 bases at V and 8 bases at J, with 7 bases in the middle. The germline gives CDR1 MNHNS, CDR2 SASEGT. The CDR3 extends over 11 amino acids. The CDR3 coding sequence is TGTGCCAGCAGTGAGGGGGCCACCCAGTACTTC. It codes for CASSEGATQYF.

The chain uses TRBV23-1 and TRBJ1-1; 7 bases are a match to TRBD1. TRBV23-1 is known as an ORF, though its function is uncertain. The CDR3 sequence is 17 residues long. After removal of 2 bases from V and 3 bases from J, the junction contained 12 bases not matched to a gene. Here the CDR3 reads CASSQRSWTGHHTEAFF. CDR3 coding DNA: TGCGCCAGCAGTCAACGATCCTGGACAGGACATCACACTGAAGCTTTCTTT.

V usage is TRBV11-2 and J usage is TRBJ2-3, with 9 nucleotides matching TRBD1. The CDR3 is made up of 14 amino acids. Per the germline V gene, CDR1 is SGHAT and CDR2 is FQNNGV. V was clipped by 7 bases and J by 4 bases; unmatched bases: 6. The CDR3 coding sequence is TGTGCCAGCAATAGGGACAGGGCGGCAGATACGCAGTATTTT. It specifies CASNRDRAADTQYF.

The chain recombines TRBV7-9 with TRBJ2-5; TRBD2 matches at 12 bases. CDR1 and CDR2 (germline): SEHNR, FQNEAQ (reference sequence). With 6 bases clipped from V and 4 bases from J, the junction kept 12 bases outside the gene matches. This CDR3 comprises 17 residues. The CDR3 sequence is CASSLSSGRVSGETQYF. For the CDR3, the DNA is TGTGCCAGCAGTCTATCTAGCGGGAGGGTGTCAGGAGAGACCCAGTACTTC.

This sequence joins TRBV6-5 and TRBJ1-4; possible D gene TRBD1, 5 bases. Looked up from germline, CDR1 is MNHEY and CDR2 is SVGAGI. V lost 6 bases, J lost 2 bases, and 10 bases lay in between. This CDR3 comprises 14 residues. The CDR3 is CASSRTLTNEKLFF. The CDR3 bases are TGTGCCAGCAGCAGGACATTGACTAATGAAAAACTGTTTTTT.

This clone occurred a few times. The CDR3 is CASSLTGGSDTQYF. The CDR3 DNA reads as TGCGCCAGCAGCCTGACAGGGGGGTCAGATACGCAGTATTTT. This rearrangement joins TRBV5-1 to TRBJ2-3; 9 bases map to TRBD1. The CDR3 spans 14 residues. V trimming: 4 bases; J trimming: 4 bases; junction bases outside the gene matches: 4. CDR1 is SGHRS and CDR2 is YFSETQ in the germline V gene.

This chain connects TRBV6-6 to TRBJ2-1, with a tentative D call TRBD2 (7 bases). CDR1 and CDR2 from the germline V gene are MNHNY and SVGAGI (reference sequence). The CDR3 has 16 residues. V gave up 0 bases and J gave up 9 bases, with 18 bases separating them. The CDR3 DNA is TGTGCCAGCAGTTACTCGAAGGGGGGGCGATGGGTTGAGCAGTTCTTC. It is translated as CASSYSKGGRWVEQFF.

The chain recombines TRBV11-3 with TRBJ2-1; 9 nucleotides match TRBD2. V gave up 6 bases and J gave up 8 bases; unmatched junction bases: 14. The germline CDR1 and CDR2 sequences are SGHNT and YENEEA. The CDR3 is made up of 16 amino acids. The DNA for the CDR3 is TGTGCCAGCAGTCGCGGTATAGCGGGAGAATGGGATGAGCAGTTCTTC. Its translation is CASSRGIAGEWDEQFF.

This rearrangement joins TRBV6-5 to TRBJ1-5; possible D gene TRBD1, 5 bases. The V gene's germline CDR1 is MNHEY and CDR2 SVGAGI. V was pared by 6 bases and J by 8 bases, with 17 bases between. This CDR3 has 14 residues. The CDR3 spells CASSPDKTAKPQHF. In DNA form, the CDR3 reads TGTGCCAGCAGCCCGGACAAAACAGCAAAGCCCCAGCATTTT.

V is TRBV7-9 and J is TRBJ1-2, with a tentative D call TRBD1 (5 bases). The CDR3 extends over 13 amino acids. Between the trimmed V and J ends, which lost 5 bases and 6 bases, there was a span of 13 bases. From germline, CDR1 is SEHNR and CDR2 FQNEAQ (reference sequence). CDR3 region: CASSLDSLNGYTF. CDR3 nucleotide sequence: TGTGCCAGCAGCCTCGACAGTTTGAATGGCTACACCTTC.

The V gene is TRBV19, the J gene TRBJ2-1; 8 bases fit TRBD1. This CDR3 contains 16 residues. Per the germline V gene, CDR1 is LNHDA and CDR2 is SQIVND (reference sequence). V shed 3 bases, J shed 6 bases, and the junction held 10 bases outside the gene matches. This chain's CDR3 is CASSIRGQFQGNEQFF. CDR3 bases: TGTGCCAGTAGTATCAGGGGGCAGTTTCAGGGCAATGAGCAGTTCTTC. The full variable domain, in which reference TRBV19 and TRBJ2-1 provide the parts outside the CDR3, is DGGITQSPKYLFRKEGQNVTLSCEQNLNHDAMYWYRQDPGQGLRLIYYSQIVNDFQKGDIAEGYSVSREKKESFPLTVTSAQKNPTAFYLCASSIRGQFQGNEQFFGPGTRLTVL.

The rearrangement links TRBV5-1 to TRBJ1-1; weak D call: TRBD1 (5 bases). The germline V and J ends were trimmed by 3 bases and 5 bases, with 11 bases remaining between them. Germline CDR1 reads SGHRS; CDR2 reads YFSETQ. The CDR3 loop spans 13 amino acids. CDR3 residues: CASSSHGGTEAFF. The CDR3 coding sequence is TGCGCCAGCAGCTCCCATGGGGGGACTGAAGCTTTCTTT.

The V and J genes are TRBV19 and TRBJ2-3; 7 nucleotides line up with TRBD1. CDR1 LNHDA and CDR2 SQIVND come from the germline V gene (reference sequence). The CDR3 consists of 14 residues. V dropped 8 bases and J dropped 3; count of bases not matched to a gene: 8. The CDR3 DNA reads TGTGCCAGTGTCCCCGACAGGGCTACAGATACGCAGTATTTT. Translated: CASVPDRATDTQYF.

The genes are TRBV6-5 and TRBJ1-6, with D unresolved. Germline V gene lookup returns CDR1 MNHEY and CDR2 SVGAGI. V lost 6 bases, J lost 7 bases, and 10 bases lay in between. This CDR3 spans 13 amino acids. In DNA, the CDR3 is TGTGCCAGCAGGGGCGTATCCAATTCACCCCTCCACTTT. Amino acid sequence: CASRGVSNSPLHF.

The chain carries TRBV6-6 and TRBJ1-1; the D gene is possibly TRBD1 (5 bases). Germline values: CDR1 MNHNY, CDR2 SVGAGI (reference sequence). This CDR3 is built from 15 residues. V shed 2 bases and J shed 0 bases, with 10 bases lying between them. In nucleotides, the CDR3 is TGTGCCAGCAGTTACCCCACAGGAGTGAACACTGAAGCTTTCTTT. Residues: CASSYPTGVNTEAFF.

This rearrangement joins TRBV27 to TRBJ2-7, with TRBD2 matching 8 bases. J gave up 5 bases and V 4 bases, and 10 bases lay outside the gene matches. Germline V gives CDR1 MNHEY, CDR2 SMNVEV (reference sequence). The CDR3 has 15 residues. The CDR3 sequence is CASSWGAGGGHEQYF. The CDR3 coding sequence is TGTGCCAGCAGTTGGGGGGCGGGAGGCGGACACGAGCAGTACTTC.

The V call is TRBV12-2, the J call TRBJ2-7; TRBD1, the table's D call, lacks a check against the DNA. TRBV12-2 is a documented pseudogene. CDR3 length equals 20 residues. CDR3 in DNA: TGTGCAAGTCGTCGAACGAAACACTCCGGTAAGACAGGGGAGTTCGACGAGCAGTACTTC. It specifies CASRRTKHSGKTGEFDEQYF.

The chain links TRBV6-5 to TRBJ2-1, with D possibly TRBD2 on 5 matching bases. This CDR3 contains 16 residues. Germline V gives CDR1 MNHEY, CDR2 SVGAGI. V was clipped by 0 bases and J by 7 bases, with 16 bases between them. The CDR3 spells CASSYSGGVSGNEQFF. CDR3 DNA sequence: TGTGCCAGCAGTTACTCCGGAGGTGTGTCAGGAAATGAGCAGTTCTTC.